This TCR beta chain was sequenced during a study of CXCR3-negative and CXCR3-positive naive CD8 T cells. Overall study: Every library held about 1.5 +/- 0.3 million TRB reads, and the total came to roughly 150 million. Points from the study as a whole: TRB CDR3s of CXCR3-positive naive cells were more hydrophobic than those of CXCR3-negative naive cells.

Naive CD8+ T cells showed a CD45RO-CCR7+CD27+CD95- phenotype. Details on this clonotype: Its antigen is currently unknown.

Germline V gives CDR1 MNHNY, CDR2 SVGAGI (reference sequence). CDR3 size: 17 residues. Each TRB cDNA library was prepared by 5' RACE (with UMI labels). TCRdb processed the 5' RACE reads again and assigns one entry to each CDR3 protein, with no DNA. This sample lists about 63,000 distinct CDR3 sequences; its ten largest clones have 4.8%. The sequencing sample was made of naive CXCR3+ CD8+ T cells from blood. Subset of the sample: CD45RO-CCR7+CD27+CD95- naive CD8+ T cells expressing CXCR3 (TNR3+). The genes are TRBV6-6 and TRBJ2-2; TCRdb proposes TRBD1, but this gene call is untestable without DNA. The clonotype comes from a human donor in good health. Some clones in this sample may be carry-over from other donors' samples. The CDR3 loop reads CASSPTGGPAGTGELFF.